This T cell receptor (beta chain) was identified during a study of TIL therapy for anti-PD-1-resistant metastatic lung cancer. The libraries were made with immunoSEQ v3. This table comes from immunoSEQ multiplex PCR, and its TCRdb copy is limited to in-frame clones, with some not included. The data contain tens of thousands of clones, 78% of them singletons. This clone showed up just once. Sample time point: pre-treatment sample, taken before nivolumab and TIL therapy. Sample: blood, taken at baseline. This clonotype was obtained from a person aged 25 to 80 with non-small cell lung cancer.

This CDR3 reads CASSDTRDRTGVGYTF. The CDR3 coding sequence is TGTGCCAGCAGCGACACGAGGGACCGGACAGGGGTTGGCTACACCTTC. The V call is TRBV5-4, the J call TRBJ1-2; 9 bases line up with TRBD1. Germline V gene data show CDR1 as SGHNT and CDR2 as YYREEE (reference sequence). The CDR3 consists of 16 residues. The V and J ends lost 4 bases and 7 bases, in that order; junction bases with no gene match: 14.